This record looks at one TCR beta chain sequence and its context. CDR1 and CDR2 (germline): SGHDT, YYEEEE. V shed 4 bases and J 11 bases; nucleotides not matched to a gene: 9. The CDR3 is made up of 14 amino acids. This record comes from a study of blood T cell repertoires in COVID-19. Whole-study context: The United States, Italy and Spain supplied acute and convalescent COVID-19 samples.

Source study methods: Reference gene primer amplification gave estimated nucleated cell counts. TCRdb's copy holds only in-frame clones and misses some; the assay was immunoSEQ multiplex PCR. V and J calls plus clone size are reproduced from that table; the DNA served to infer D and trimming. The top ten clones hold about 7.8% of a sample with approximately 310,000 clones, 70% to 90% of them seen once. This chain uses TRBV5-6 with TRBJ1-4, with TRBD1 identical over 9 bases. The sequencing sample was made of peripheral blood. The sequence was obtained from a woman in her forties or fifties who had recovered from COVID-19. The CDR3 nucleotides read TGTGCCAGCAGCCGAAGAGACAGGGGGAAGAAACTGTTTTTT. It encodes CASSRRDRGKKLFF.